This T cell receptor (beta chain) was documented in a study of cytomegalovirus exposure and HLA in healthy donors. The PCR employed 60 Vbeta primers together with 13 Jbeta primers. Assay used: immunoSEQ multiplex PCR; TCRdb lists only in-frame clones, some missing. The sample shows approximately 140,000 clones, more than 60% of them seen only once. CDR3 size: 15 residues. The germline CDR1 and CDR2 sequences are LNHNV and YYDKDF (reference sequence). With V trimmed by 8 bases and J by 3 bases, 10 bases remained unmatched. The sequence was collected from a man in his forties in good health and CMV-seropositive. The rearrangement joins TRBV15 to TRBJ2-5; 9 nucleotides align to TRBD2. The sequenced sample was PBMCs. CDR3 amino acids: CATEPRLAGKETQYF. The CDR3 DNA follows: TGTGCCACCGAGCCACGGCTAGCGGGAAAAGAGACCCAGTACTTC.